The rows below give T cell receptor beta chains drawn from one sample of a study of long-term antiretroviral therapy in people with HIV. TCRdb's copy holds only in-frame clones and misses some; the assay was immunoSEQ multiplex PCR. The sample includes about 16,000 clones, roughly 80% of them seen just once. The source was unsorted PBMCs, collected 1.2 years before starting antiretroviral therapy. The source is a man under 40 with HIV. CDR3s include the opening cysteine and the closing phenylalanine or tryptophan. A D gene is named only where the DNA matches it firmly. Only some rows state a clone size, as once, few, many or a class for expanded clones.

len: 16
abundance: once
j_gene: TRBJ2-7
d_gene: TRBD2
v_gene: TRBV7-2
CDR3aa: CASSHALAGGSGEQYF
CDR3nt: TGTGCCAGCAGCCACGCGCTAGCGGGGGGGTCTGGCGAGCAGTACTTC

len: 14
abundance: -
j_gene: TRBJ1-5
d_gene: -
v_gene: TRBV11-2
CDR3aa: CASSPGGRGQPQHF
CDR3nt: TGTGCCAGCAGCCCCGGGGGAAGGGGTCAGCCCCAGCATTTT

len: 13
abundance: -
j_gene: TRBJ1-5
d_gene: -
v_gene: TRBV27
CDR3aa: CASSEGSREPQHF
CDR3nt: TGTGCCAGCAGTGAGGGGAGTAGGGAGCCCCAGCATTTT

len: 13
abundance: -
j_gene: TRBJ2-7
d_gene: TRBD1
v_gene: TRBV28
CDR3aa: CASITGDSYEQYF
CDR3nt: TGTGCCAGCATTACAGGGGACTCCTACGAGCAGTACTTC

len: 14
abundance: -
j_gene: TRBJ1-2
d_gene: -
v_gene: TRBV11-2
CDR3aa: CASSREGGGYGYTF
CDR3nt: TGTGCCAGCAGCCGAGAGGGAGGAGGGTATGGCTACACCTTC

len: 12
abundance: -
j_gene: TRBJ2-7
d_gene: TRBD2
v_gene: TRBV6-6
CDR3aa: CASRTSLYEQYF
CDR3nt: TGTGCCAGTCGGACTAGCCTCTACGAGCAGTACTTC

len: 13
abundance: -
j_gene: TRBJ1-4
d_gene: -
v_gene: TRBV27
CDR3aa: CASRPGPGGKLFF
CDR3nt: TGTGCCAGCAGACCCGGACCTGGGGGAAAACTGTTTTTT

len: 15
abundance: -
j_gene: TRBJ1-1
d_gene: TRBD1
v_gene: TRBV7-2
CDR3aa: CASSPDGTGIPEAFF
CDR3nt: TGTGCCAGCAGCCCAGATGGGACAGGGATACCTGAAGCTTTCTTT

len: 16
abundance: -
j_gene: TRBJ1-5
d_gene: -
v_gene: TRBV27
CDR3aa: CASSHGGQYSNQPQHF
CDR3nt: TGTGCCAGCAGCCATGGCGGGCAGTATAGCAATCAGCCCCAGCATTTT

len: 15
abundance: -
j_gene: TRBJ2-3
d_gene: TRBD1
v_gene: TRBV13
CDR3aa: CASSNWDSFGDTQYF
CDR3nt: TGTGCCAGCAGCAATTGGGACAGTTTTGGAGATACGCAGTATTTT

len: 15
abundance: -
j_gene: TRBJ2-1
d_gene: -
v_gene: TRBV27
CDR3aa: CASSLVSSAYNEQFF
CDR3nt: TGTGCCAGCAGTTTAGTAAGCTCGGCCTACAATGAGCAGTTCTTC

len: 14
abundance: -
j_gene: TRBJ2-5
d_gene: -
v_gene: TRBV27
CDR3aa: CASSFWGGGETQYF
CDR3nt: TGTGCCAGCAGTTTTTGGGGTGGCGGGGAGACCCAGTACTTC

len: 14
abundance: -
j_gene: TRBJ2-7
d_gene: -
v_gene: TRBV28
CDR3aa: CASSGGLAIYEQYF
CDR3nt: TGTGCCAGCAGTGGTGGGTTAGCTATTTACGAGCAGTACTTC

len: 15
abundance: -
j_gene: TRBJ1-6
d_gene: TRBD1
v_gene: TRBV27
CDR3aa: CASSPGTGGTSPLHF
CDR3nt: TGTGCCAGCAGTCCCGGGACAGGGGGCACCTCACCCCTCCACTTT

len: 15
abundance: -
j_gene: TRBJ2-2
d_gene: -
v_gene: TRBV5-6
CDR3aa: CASSFWTEKTGELFF
CDR3nt: TGTGCCAGCAGCTTTTGGACCGAGAAGACCGGGGAGCTGTTTTTT

len: 17
abundance: -
j_gene: TRBJ2-1
d_gene: TRBD2
v_gene: TRBV4-3
CDR3aa: CASSQSPLAGAGNEQFF
CDR3nt: TGCGCCAGCAGCCAATCTCCTTTAGCGGGAGCGGGCAATGAGCAGTTCTTC

len: 15
abundance: few
j_gene: TRBJ2-7
d_gene: -
v_gene: TRBV7-6
CDR3aa: CASSLDPGSSYEQYF
CDR3nt: TGTGCCAGCAGCTTGGATCCGGGGAGCTCCTACGAGCAGTACTTC

len: 15
abundance: -
j_gene: TRBJ2-7
d_gene: -
v_gene: TRBV4-3
CDR3aa: CASSQDRAGPYEQYF
CDR3nt: TGCGCCAGCAGCCAAGATAGGGCAGGCCCCTACGAGCAGTACTTC

len: 13
abundance: -
j_gene: TRBJ2-2
d_gene: -
v_gene: TRBV6-6
CDR3aa: CASRTRDTGELFF
CDR3nt: TGTGCCAGCAGGACTCGGGACACCGGGGAGCTGTTTTTT

len: 15
abundance: once
j_gene: TRBJ1-5
d_gene: -
v_gene: TRBV15
CDR3aa: CATSRDGGLNQPQHF
CDR3nt: TGTGCCACCAGCAGAGATGGGGGGCTCAATCAGCCCCAGCATTTT

len: 13
abundance: -
j_gene: TRBJ1-6
d_gene: -
v_gene: TRBV2
CDR3aa: CASSLRESSPLHF
CDR3nt: TGTGCCAGCAGCCTCAGGGAAAGCTCACCCCTCCACTTT

len: 14
abundance: -
j_gene: TRBJ2-1
d_gene: -
v_gene: TRBV11-2
CDR3aa: CASSLERKGNEQFF
CDR3nt: TGTGCCAGCAGCTTAGAAAGAAAGGGGAATGAGCAGTTCTTC

len: 14
abundance: once
j_gene: TRBJ1-4
d_gene: -
v_gene: TRBV10-3
CDR3aa: CAISRAWQDEKLFF
CDR3nt: TGTGCCATCAGCCGGGCCTGGCAGGATGAAAAACTGTTTTTT

len: 9
abundance: once
j_gene: TRBJ1-1
d_gene: -
v_gene: TRBV3-1/TRBV3-2
CDR3aa: CASTTEAFF
CDR3nt: TGTGCCAGCACCACTGAAGCTTTCTTT

len: 16
abundance: few
j_gene: TRBJ2-6
d_gene: -
v_gene: TRBV5-6
CDR3aa: CASSPLDISGANVLTF
CDR3nt: TGTGCCAGCAGCCCCTTGGACATCTCTGGGGCCAACGTCCTGACTTTC

len: 14
abundance: -
j_gene: TRBJ2-7
d_gene: -
v_gene: TRBV27
CDR3aa: CASSFRERTYEQYF
CDR3nt: TGTGCCAGCAGTTTCCGGGAGAGGACCTACGAGCAGTACTTC

len: 17
abundance: -
j_gene: TRBJ2-3
d_gene: TRBD2
v_gene: TRBV19
CDR3aa: CASSRPSGLAGEDTQYF
CDR3nt: TGTGCCAGTAGTAGGCCCTCGGGACTAGCGGGAGAAGATACGCAGTATTTT

len: 13
abundance: -
j_gene: TRBJ2-3
d_gene: TRBD2
v_gene: TRBV6-4
CDR3aa: CASSSGNTDTQYF
CDR3nt: TGTGCCAGCAGTAGCGGGAACACAGATACGCAGTATTTT

len: 14
abundance: -
j_gene: TRBJ2-3
d_gene: TRBD1
v_gene: TRBV7-9
CDR3aa: CASSLDRGTDTQYF
CDR3nt: TGTGCCAGCAGCTTGGACAGGGGGACAGATACGCAGTATTTT

len: 15
abundance: -
j_gene: TRBJ1-1
d_gene: -
v_gene: TRBV6-4
CDR3aa: CASSDSSTPGTEAFF
CDR3nt: TGTGCCAGCAGTGACTCAAGTACGCCAGGCACTGAAGCTTTCTTT

len: 14
abundance: -
j_gene: TRBJ1-1
d_gene: -
v_gene: TRBV27
CDR3aa: CASSLGPRDTEAFF
CDR3nt: TGTGCCAGCAGTTTAGGCCCCCGGGACACTGAAGCTTTCTTT

len: 9
abundance: -
j_gene: TRBJ2-1
d_gene: -
v_gene: TRBV10-3
CDR3aa: CAIGDEQFF
CDR3nt: TGTGCCATAGGGGATGAGCAGTTCTTC

len: 16
abundance: -
j_gene: TRBJ2-5
d_gene: TRBD2
v_gene: TRBV7-2
CDR3aa: CASSTEGLGGGETQYF
CDR3nt: TGTGCCAGCAGCACGGAGGGACTAGGGGGAGGGGAGACCCAGTACTTC

len: 15
abundance: -
j_gene: TRBJ1-3
d_gene: TRBD1
v_gene: TRBV7-2
CDR3aa: CASSSTGNSGNTIYF
CDR3nt: TGTGCCAGCAGCTCGACAGGGAACTCTGGAAACACCATATATTTT

len: 13
abundance: -
j_gene: TRBJ2-2
d_gene: -
v_gene: TRBV12-5
CDR3aa: CASGLVSTGELFF
CDR3nt: TGTGCTAGTGGTTTGGTTAGCACCGGGGAGCTGTTTTTT

len: 20
abundance: few
j_gene: TRBJ2-5
d_gene: TRBD2
v_gene: TRBV9
CDR3aa: CASSHQGGLAGGEGWETQYF
CDR3nt: TGTGCCAGCAGTCACCAAGGTGGACTAGCGGGAGGGGAGGGATGGGAGACCCAGTACTTC

len: 17
abundance: -
j_gene: TRBJ2-4
d_gene: -
v_gene: TRBV29-1
CDR3aa: CSVDGVGRGFVKNIQYF
CDR3nt: TGCAGCGTTGATGGAGTGGGAAGAGGGTTTGTCAAAAACATTCAGTACTTC

len: 15
abundance: -
j_gene: TRBJ1-2
d_gene: TRBD1
v_gene: TRBV28
CDR3aa: CASSPGTGINYGYTF
CDR3nt: TGTGCCAGCAGTCCAGGGACAGGGATTAACTATGGCTACACCTTC

len: 14
abundance: -
j_gene: TRBJ1-4
d_gene: TRBD1
v_gene: TRBV18
CDR3aa: CASSHRGTNEKLFF
CDR3nt: TGTGCCAGCTCCCACAGGGGAACTAATGAAAAACTGTTTTTT

len: 12
abundance: once
j_gene: TRBJ1-1
d_gene: -
v_gene: TRBV11-2
CDR3aa: CASSLYSGAAFF
CDR3nt: TGTGCCAGCAGCCTTTACTCAGGAGCGGCTTTCTTT

len: 13
abundance: -
j_gene: TRBJ2-2
d_gene: -
v_gene: TRBV7-3
CDR3aa: CASSSYRTGELFF
CDR3nt: TGTGCCAGCAGCTCATACCGCACCGGGGAGCTGTTTTTT

len: 13
abundance: few
j_gene: TRBJ1-2
d_gene: -
v_gene: TRBV11-2
CDR3aa: CASSQQGGYGYTF
CDR3nt: TGTGCCAGCAGCCAACAGGGAGGCTATGGCTACACCTTC

len: 20
abundance: -
j_gene: TRBJ2-1
d_gene: TRBD2
v_gene: TRBV27
CDR3aa: CASSQRTSGNSISSYNEQFF
CDR3nt: TGTGCCAGCAGCCAACGAACTAGCGGTAACAGCATTAGCTCCTACAATGAGCAGTTCTTC

len: 15
abundance: -
j_gene: TRBJ2-7
d_gene: TRBD1
v_gene: TRBV10-3
CDR3aa: CAISESAGGGYEQYF
CDR3nt: TGTGCCATCAGTGAGTCGGCAGGGGGTGGCTACGAGCAGTACTTC

len: 13
abundance: few
j_gene: TRBJ2-1
d_gene: -
v_gene: TRBV28
CDR3aa: CASSSGVPNEQFF
CDR3nt: TGTGCCAGCAGTTCGGGGGTACCCAATGAGCAGTTCTTC

len: 13
abundance: -
j_gene: TRBJ1-1
d_gene: TRBD1
v_gene: TRBV5-6
CDR3aa: CASSQDRDTEAFF
CDR3nt: TGTGCCAGCAGCCAGGACAGGGACACTGAAGCTTTCTTT

len: 15
abundance: few
j_gene: TRBJ1-2
d_gene: -
v_gene: TRBV7-2
CDR3aa: CASSLAYRANYGYTF
CDR3nt: TGTGCCAGCAGCTTAGCATACAGGGCGAACTATGGCTACACCTTC

len: 15
abundance: once
j_gene: TRBJ2-1
d_gene: TRBD2
v_gene: TRBV6-6
CDR3aa: CASSGTSGRSNEQFF
CDR3nt: TGTGCCAGCAGTGGGACTAGCGGGAGAAGCAATGAGCAGTTCTTC

len: 15
abundance: once
j_gene: TRBJ2-2
d_gene: TRBD2
v_gene: TRBV28
CDR3aa: CASSLAGDVTGELFF
CDR3nt: TGTGCCAGCAGCTTAGCGGGAGATGTCACCGGGGAGCTGTTTTTT

len: 15
abundance: -
j_gene: TRBJ2-7
d_gene: TRBD2
v_gene: TRBV5-4
CDR3aa: CASSFSGGPSYEQYF
CDR3nt: TGTGCCAGCAGCTTTAGCGGGGGCCCATCCTACGAGCAGTACTTC

len: 18
abundance: -
j_gene: TRBJ2-3
d_gene: TRBD2
v_gene: TRBV6-1
CDR3aa: CASSEISGRIEITDTQYF
CDR3nt: TGTGCCAGCAGTGAAATTAGCGGGAGGATTGAAATAACAGATACGCAGTATTTT

len: 14
abundance: -
j_gene: TRBJ1-5
d_gene: -
v_gene: TRBV2
CDR3aa: CASGTDSLHQPQHF
CDR3nt: TGTGCCAGCGGGACCGACAGTTTACATCAGCCCCAGCATTTT

len: 17
abundance: -
j_gene: TRBJ2-1
d_gene: TRBD2
v_gene: TRBV28
CDR3aa: CASSSGTSGRFGDEQFF
CDR3nt: TGTGCCAGCAGTTCCGGGACTAGCGGGAGATTCGGCGATGAGCAGTTCTTC

len: 15
abundance: -
j_gene: TRBJ1-5
d_gene: -
v_gene: TRBV5-6
CDR3aa: CASSLGATPVQPQHF
CDR3nt: TGTGCCAGCAGCTTGGGGGCAACCCCCGTTCAGCCCCAGCATTTT

len: 13
abundance: -
j_gene: TRBJ2-2
d_gene: -
v_gene: TRBV30
CDR3aa: CAWSMMGGGELFF
CDR3nt: TGTGCCTGGAGTATGATGGGTGGCGGGGAGCTGTTTTTT

len: 13
abundance: -
j_gene: TRBJ1-5
d_gene: -
v_gene: TRBV7-2
CDR3aa: CASSSPGDQPQHF
CDR3nt: TGTGCCAGCAGCTCCCCGGGAGATCAGCCCCAGCATTTT

len: 14
abundance: -
j_gene: TRBJ2-7
d_gene: -
v_gene: TRBV29-1
CDR3aa: CSVSGAPQLNEQYF
CDR3nt: TGCAGCGTTTCAGGGGCCCCACAGCTTAACGAGCAGTACTTC

len: 13
abundance: -
j_gene: TRBJ2-3
d_gene: -
v_gene: TRBV19
CDR3aa: CASGHWDSDTQYF
CDR3nt: TGTGCCAGTGGCCACTGGGATTCAGATACGCAGTATTTT